Following are 5 T cell receptor beta chains from one sample sequenced in a study of T cells in tuberculosis. After thawing and overnight rest, PBMC were stained with GMM-loaded CD1B tetramer, viability dye and anti-CD3 for sorting. C32 glucose monomycolate from Rhodococcus equi was loaded onto the CD1B tetramers. Measured with immunoSEQ multiplex PCR; TCRdb has only the in-frame clones, and not every one. The sample includes 55,000 to 60,000 clones, approximately 86% of them seen just once. The sequenced sample was CD1b-GMM tetramer-negative cells sorted from PBMCs. The receptors here all came from an adult woman with latent tuberculosis.

The genes are TRBV11-2 and TRBJ2-1; 11 bases match TRBD2. The trim removed 5 bases at V and 12 bases at J, leaving 3 bases unmatched. The CDR3 is made up of 12 amino acids. Germline CDR1 and CDR2: SGHAT and FQNNGV. The DNA of the CDR3 is TGTGCCAGCAGCCGGCTAGCGGGGGGGCAGTTCTTC. Its protein is CASSRLAGGQFF.

This clone was seen once. Additional DNA sequences in this sample encode the identical CDR3. V is TRBV7-6 and J is TRBJ1-2, with 10 positions matching TRBD1. The CDR3 spans 15 residues. From germline, CDR1 is SGHVS and CDR2 FNYEAQ. The junction had 9 bases not matched to a gene; V was cut back by 4 bases and J by 7 bases. The DNA for the CDR3 is TGTGCCAGCAGCTCTGACGGGACAGGGGAGCGTGGCTACACCTTC. Translating gives CASSSDGTGERGYTF.

The chain employs TRBV4-3 and TRBJ1-6, with TRBD1 matching over 7 bases. V trimming: 1 base; J trimming: 7 bases; junction bases outside the gene matches: 7. The germline V gene encodes CDR1 LGHNA and CDR2 YSLEER. This CDR3 comprises 16 residues. In DNA, the CDR3 is TGCGCCAGCAGCCAAGCCTACCAGGGGGTCAATTCACCCCTCCACTTT. Translated, it gives CASSQAYQGVNSPLHF.

The rearrangement uses TRBV6-1 and TRBJ1-2; 7 bases match TRBD1. The CDR3 has 12 amino acids. J was trimmed by 6 bases and V by 6 bases; bases with no gene match: 4. Germline CDR1 and CDR2: MNHNS and SASEGT. As DNA, the CDR3 is TGTGCCAGCAGGACAGGGAGTAATGGCTACACCTTC. Translation: CASRTGSNGYTF.

The V gene is TRBV5-8, the J gene TRBJ2-3; perhaps TRBD1 as D (6 bases). V lost 0 bases and J lost 0, with 8 bases in between. Germline-derived CDR1 and CDR2 are SGHTS and YDEGEE. This CDR3 is 15 amino acids long. The CDR3 loop reads CASSLGTVSTDTQYF. The CDR3 bases are TGTGCCAGCAGCTTGGGGACAGTAAGCACAGATACGCAGTATTTT.